The 28 T cell receptor beta chains below were found in one sample sequenced in a study of blood T cells in healthy people across ages. It was with a sample-barcoded 5' primer and a J-beta primer mix that a second PCR of about 7 to 12 cycles was run. MiXCR, applied by TCRdb to the 5' RACE reads, yields one record per CDR3 protein. The sample shows about 1.4 million distinct CDR3 sequences, roughly 64% of them seen only once. Material for sequencing was blood. The receptor set was obtained from a man younger than 35 in good health.

J is TRBJ1-4 and V is TRBV5-1; TRBD1 matches at 9 bases. The CDR3 spans 15 residues. Per the germline V gene, CDR1 is SGHRS and CDR2 is YFSETQ. With V trimmed by 4 bases and J by 6 bases, 7 bases remained unmatched. The CDR3 nucleotides are TGCGCCAGCAGCACTGACAGGACAGGGGATGAAAAACTGTTTTTT. It is translated as CASSTDRTGDEKLFF.

This clonotype has a single count. This chain links TRBV20-1 with TRBJ2-1; the match to TRBD1 covers 9 bases. This CDR3 is 15 amino acids long. CDR1 is DFQATT and CDR2 is SNEGSKA in the germline V gene (reference sequence). V lost 2 bases and J lost 9; bases outside the gene matches: 11. The CDR3 loop is CSARLSGQGFGEQFF. The CDR3 DNA follows: TGCAGTGCTAGACTTTCGGGACAGGGTTTTGGTGAGCAGTTCTTC.

This chain links TRBV7-2 with TRBJ2-7; 14 bases align to TRBD2. Germline assignment: CDR1 SGHTA and CDR2 FQGNSA. The CDR3 extends over 16 amino acids. Trimming at V came to 2 bases and at J to 4 bases, leaving 4 bases not matched to a gene. The DNA for the CDR3 is TGTGCCAGCAGCTTACCAAGGACTAGCGGGGGGTACGAGCAGTACTTC. Amino acids: CASSLPRTSGGYEQYF.

The rearrangement uses TRBV10-3 and TRBJ2-4, with TRBD1 as a possible D gene (6 bases). The DNA end is a closer match to TRBJ2-7, so the J assignment may be wrong. The CDR3 extends over 14 amino acids. Germline lookup yields CDR1 ENHRY and CDR2 SYGVKD. CDR3 DNA: TGTGCCATCAGGTTGACAGGTAACTCCTACGAGCAGTACTTC. It is translated as CAIRLTGNSYEQYF.

This chain joins TRBV4-3 and TRBJ1-2; 9 nucleotides align to TRBD1. Per the germline V gene, CDR1 is LGHNA and CDR2 is YSLEER. The CDR3 is made up of 17 amino acids. Unmatched junction bases numbered 16, after V lost 5 bases and J lost 6 bases. The CDR3 bases are TGCGCCAGCAGCACCCGGGACAGGGTGGAAATGGTCGATGGCTACACCTTC. This encodes CASSTRDRVEMVDGYTF.

The sample holds a few counts of this clonotype. This chain uses TRBV29-1 with TRBJ2-2, with a possible D match to TRBD1 (7 bases). Trimming took 7 bases from V and 3 from J, leaving 15 bases between them. Germline V lookup: CDR1 SQVTM, CDR2 ANQGSEA. CDR3 size: 14 residues. As DNA, the CDR3 is TGCAGCGCTGGGGGGACAGACGACACCGGGGAGCTGTTTTTT. It translates to CSAGGTDDTGELFF.

The chain uses TRBV3-1 and TRBJ2-7; D gene ambiguous. Germline V gene lookup returns CDR1 LGHDT and CDR2 YNNKEL (reference sequence). CDR3 length: 16 amino acids. Trimming cost V 4 bases and J 0 bases, with 16 bases left between them. In DNA, the CDR3 is TGTGCCAGCAGCCGAAAAGTTACTACTGGCTCCTACGAGCAGTACTTC. Translation: CASSRKVTTGSYEQYF.

Points on this clonotype: The junction departs from germline at one end; a sequencing error may be responsible. The chain recombines TRBV20-1 with TRBJ2-1; D is possibly TRBD2 (5 bases). This CDR3 comprises 12 residues. The germline gives CDR1 DFQATT, CDR2 SNEGSKA (reference sequence). DNA of the CDR3: TGCAGTGCTAGAGTTAGCGACGTTGAGCGGTTCTTC. Its protein is CSARVSDVERFF.

This chain joins TRBV10-1 and TRBJ2-7; either TRBD1 or TRBD2 may fit D (5 bases each). Judging by the DNA end, TRBJ2-4 fits better; the J call may be wrong. The germline V gene encodes CDR1 WNHNN and CDR2 SYGVQD (reference sequence). This CDR3 is built from 14 residues. CDR3 amino acids: CASSRGDPKNIQYF. Here the CDR3 DNA reads TGCGCCAGCAGCCGAGGGGACCCCAAAAACATTCAGTACTTC.

This clonotype was seen a handful of times. The rearrangement joins TRBV15 to TRBJ2-1; tentative D call: TRBD1 (5 bases). The CDR3 runs to 14 residues. V lost 6 bases and J lost 0, with 9 bases in between. Germline V gives CDR1 LNHNV, CDR2 YYDKDF (reference sequence). The CDR3 here is CATRVGHSYNEQFF. CDR3 nucleotide sequence: TGTGCCACCAGAGTCGGACACTCCTACAATGAGCAGTTCTTC.

The chain is built from TRBV7-2 and TRBJ2-3; D is unresolved. The CDR3 is 14 amino acids. The V gene's germline CDR1 is SGHTA and CDR2 FQGNSA. Trimming removed 5 bases from V and 6 bases from J, with 15 bases in between. The CDR3 bases are TGTGCCAGCAGCCCCCTTTGGCCAGCCGATACGCAGTATTTT. This codes for CASSPLWPADTQYF. Variable domain in full (rest from reference TRBV7-2 and TRBJ2-3): GAGVSQSPSNKVTEKGKDVELRCDPISGHTALYWYRQSLGQGLEFLIYFQGNSAPDKSGLPSDRFSAERTGGSVSTLTIQRTQQEDSAVYLCASSPLWPADTQYFGPGTRLTVL.

The genes are TRBV29-1 and TRBJ2-1; tentatively, D is TRBD2 (6 bases). V dropped 7 bases and J dropped 5 bases, with 6 bases sitting between them. The germline gives CDR1 SQVTM, CDR2 ANQGSEA. This CDR3 region has 10 residues. Here the CDR3 DNA reads TGCAGCGGGGGGGACAATGAGCAGTTCTTC. This gives the protein CSGGDNEQFF.

The rearrangement joins TRBV11-2 to TRBJ2-5, with D perhaps matching TRBD1 (6 bases). This CDR3 is built from 14 residues. Looked up from germline, CDR1 is SGHAT and CDR2 is FQNNGV. Trimming stripped 4 bases from V and 2 bases from J, with 11 bases between. The DNA for the CDR3 is TGTGCCAGCAGCTCCTTCCAGGGGCAAGAGACCCAGTACTTC. It codes for CASSSFQGQETQYF.

The chain employs TRBV9 and TRBJ2-2, with TRBD2 identical over 8 bases. CDR1 SGDLS and CDR2 YYNGEE come from the germline V gene. This CDR3 spans 16 amino acids. After removal of 4 bases from V and 0 bases from J, the junction contained 5 bases not matched to a gene. CDR3 protein: CASSRGGGANTGELFF. The CDR3 DNA reads as TGTGCCAGCAGCCGGGGGGGCGGGGCGAACACCGGGGAGCTGTTTTTT. The complete variable domain, with remaining parts taken from reference TRBV9 and TRBJ2-2, reads DSGVTQTPKHLITATGQRVTLRCSPRSGDLSVYWYQQSLDQGLQFLIQYYNGEERAKGNILERFSAQQFPDLHSELNLSSLELGDSALYFCASSRGGGANTGELFFGEGSRLTVL.

This clonotype occurred once. The CDR3 end shows no conserved phenylalanine or tryptophan, and so a read error is likely. The chain has TRBV10-3 and TRBJ1-2, with a weak D call TRBD1 (5 bases). Trimming stripped 2 bases from V and 8 bases from J, with 9 bases between. This CDR3 comprises 12 residues. CDR1 is ENHRY and CDR2 is SYGVKD in the germline V gene. The CDR3 sequence: CAISEHGDGYTV. For the CDR3, the DNA is TGTGCCATCAGTGAGCATGGGGACGGCTACACCGTC.

The chain joins TRBV3-1 to TRBJ2-5, with D perhaps matching TRBD2 (6 bases). V was trimmed by 0 bases and J by 5 bases, leaving 13 bases between them. CDR1 is LGHDT, CDR2 YNNKEL, per germline (reference sequence). This CDR3 has 15 residues. The CDR3 DNA reads as TGTGCCAGCAGCCAAGATAGGCGGGGCTGGGAGACCCAGTACTTC. Amino acids: CASSQDRRGWETQYF.

This clonotype was seen once. This chain joins TRBV29-1 and TRBJ1-1, with a weak D call TRBD1 (5 bases). V gave up 7 bases and J gave up 1 base, with 10 bases separating them. The V gene's germline CDR1 is SQVTM and CDR2 ANQGSEA. This CDR3 is 12 amino acids long. The CDR3 here is CSAGRTNTEAFF. CDR3 bases: TGCAGCGCGGGACGGACGAACACTGAAGCTTTCTTT.

In this sample, this clonotype turned up a few times. The chain has TRBV5-1 and TRBJ2-3; D gene unclear. Trimming removed 7 bases at V and 4 bases at J, with 16 bases between. CDR3 length equals 14 residues. CDR1 SGHRS and CDR2 YFSETQ come from the germline V gene. Here the CDR3 reads CASHLRVRSDTQYF. The CDR3 region has the DNA TGCGCCAGCCACCTTCGGGTTCGGTCAGATACGCAGTATTTT.

This chain uses TRBV29-1 with TRBJ2-5; D is unresolved. There are 13 residues in the CDR3. V shed 6 bases and J shed 2 bases, with 13 bases lying between them. The germline V gene has CDR1 SQVTM and CDR2 ANQGSEA. CDR3 sequence reads: CSVGVRIQETQYF. CDR3 in DNA: TGCAGCGTCGGTGTTCGGATTCAAGAGACCCAGTACTTC.

This chain links TRBV6-1 with TRBJ1-4; the D gene is possibly TRBD1 (5 bases). The CDR3 sequence is 15 residues long. Trimming pared 0 bases from V and 8 bases from J, leaving 13 bases between. Germline V gene data show CDR1 as MNHNS and CDR2 as SASEGT. The CDR3 coding sequence is TGTGCCAGCAGTGAAGCGAAGAGGGGCTGGGAAAAACTGTTTTTT. Protein: CASSEAKRGWEKLFF.

The CDR3 bases are TGTGCCAGCAGCTTAGATCTAGCGGGATATCAAGAGACCCAGTACTTC. Translating gives CASSLDLAGYQETQYF. The chain carries TRBV7-2 and TRBJ2-4, with 9 bases that match TRBD2. Near its end, the DNA agrees better with TRBJ2-5, so the J call may be wrong. Looked up from germline, CDR1 is SGHTA and CDR2 is FQGNSA. This CDR3 has 16 residues.

The J gene is TRBJ1-2, the V gene TRBV28; D gene ambiguous. Between the trimmed V and J ends, which lost 6 bases and 10 bases, there was a span of 15 bases. Germline V gene lookup returns CDR1 MDHEN and CDR2 SYDVKM. The CDR3 length is 12 residues. CDR3 DNA: TGTGCCAGCAGCCTAAGTAGCTGGGACTACACCTTC. Translation gives CASSLSSWDYTF.

The genes are TRBV4-1 and TRBJ2-6; 7 nucleotides match TRBD1. Trimming cost V 0 bases and J 6 bases; bases outside gene matches: 14. Germline CDR1 MGHRA, CDR2 YSYEKL. The CDR3 sequence is 19 residues long. CDR3 in DNA: TGCGCCAGCAGCCAAGATCGGGACAGAGGGGGCTTCGAGGCCAACGTCCTGACTTTC. Translating gives CASSQDRDRGGFEANVLTF.

The chain combines TRBV27 with TRBJ2-1; unclear D gene. Trimming shortened V by 6 bases and J by 13 bases, and 19 bases separated the two germline ends. The CDR3 has 13 residues. Germline-derived CDR1 and CDR2 are MNHEY and SMNVEV (reference sequence). Written as DNA, the CDR3 is TGTGCCAGCAGCACGATGGGGTTCGGATTCCAGTTCTTC. Encoded protein: CASSTMGFGFQFF.

The rearrangement uses TRBV7-2 and TRBJ1-2, with no clear D. This CDR3 has 14 residues. The V gene lost 2 bases and the J gene lost 3 bases, with 10 bases spanning the gap. Germline V gives CDR1 SGHTA, CDR2 FQGNSA. CDR3 region: CASSLSHKDYGYTF. Here the CDR3 DNA reads TGTGCCAGCAGCTTATCCCACAAGGACTATGGCTACACCTTC.

The chain links TRBV20-1 to TRBJ1-2; no clear D. V lost 5 bases to trimming and J lost 6 bases, with 19 bases between them. The CDR3 loop spans 14 amino acids. Germline CDR1 and CDR2: DFQATT and SNEGSKA (reference sequence). The CDR3 sequence: CSAREVGLKNGYTF. CDR3 nucleotides: TGCAGTGCTCGGGAAGTCGGGCTGAAGAATGGCTACACCTTC.

The chain is built from TRBV20-1 and TRBJ2-2; TRBD2 matches at 10 bases. CDR1 is DFQATT and CDR2 is SNEGSKA in the germline V gene (reference sequence). V dropped 4 bases and J dropped 4; count of bases not matched to a gene: 6. The CDR3 is 15 residues long. The CDR3 loop reads CSATPSGGGTGELFF. For the CDR3, the DNA is TGCAGTGCTACCCCTAGCGGGGGAGGCACCGGGGAGCTGTTTTTT.

The chain joins TRBV28 to TRBJ1-5, with 7 bases matching TRBD1. The CDR3 covers 12 residues. V lost 5 bases, J lost 9 bases, and 4 bases stayed unmatched. Per the germline V gene, CDR1 is MDHEN and CDR2 is SYDVKM. CDR3 sequence reads: CASSRTGPPQHF. The CDR3, as DNA: TGTGCCAGCAGTCGGACAGGTCCGCCCCAGCATTTT.